The 22 T cell receptor beta chains reported below all come from one sample, sequenced in a study of cytomegalovirus exposure and HLA in healthy donors. This PCR relied on a set of 60 Vbeta primers and 13 Jbeta primers. TCRdb's table, derived via immunoSEQ multiplex PCR, lists solely in-frame clones and lacks some. The sample shows some 130,000 clones, roughly 80% of them seen only once. Sequenced input: PBMCs. The receptors originated from a male donor in good health and CMV-seropositive.

The V call is TRBV5-1, the J call TRBJ2-3; D is undetermined. The CDR3 sequence is 15 residues long. V was pared by 0 bases and J by 0 bases, with 8 bases between. Germline V gives CDR1 SGHRS, CDR2 YFSETQ. The CDR3, as DNA: TGCGCCAGCAGCTTGGATCGCGGAAGCACAGATACGCAGTATTTT. As protein: CASSLDRGSTDTQYF.

The chain joins TRBV5-6 to TRBJ2-5, with TRBD2 identical over 11 bases. The DNA end is a closer match to TRBJ2-7, so the J assignment may be wrong. The CDR3 length is 17 residues. The germline V gene encodes CDR1 SGHDT and CDR2 YYEEEE. The CDR3 nucleotides read TGTGCCAGCAGCTTCTCTTTAGCGGGAGGGTTCGCCTACGAGCAGTACTTC. Its translation: CASSFSLAGGFAYEQYF.

This clone was counted a few times. J is TRBJ2-2 and V is TRBV7-9, with D possibly being TRBD1 (5 bases). This CDR3 has 12 amino acids. Trimming took 5 bases from V and 5 from J, leaving 6 bases between them. Germline V gene lookup returns CDR1 SEHNR and CDR2 FQNEAQ (reference sequence). This CDR3 is CASSPGTGELFF. The CDR3 nucleotides are TGTGCCAGCAGCCCAGGGACCGGGGAGCTGTTTTTT.

The V gene is TRBV5-6, the J gene TRBJ2-5; 9 positions match TRBD1. With V trimmed by 2 bases and J by 5 bases, 10 bases remained unmatched. Germline-derived CDR1 and CDR2 are SGHDT and YYEEEE. This CDR3 is built from 16 residues. For the CDR3, the DNA is TGTGCCAGCAGCTTCGGGACAGGGATGGTCCGTGAGACCCAGTACTTC. It translates to CASSFGTGMVRETQYF.

The rearrangement uses TRBV13 and TRBJ2-5; D might be TRBD2 (6 bases). With 2 bases removed from V and 3 bases from J, the gap between germline ends came to 7 bases. This CDR3 is built from 13 residues. CDR1 PRHDT and CDR2 FYEKMQ come from the germline V gene (reference sequence). The CDR3 DNA sequence: TGTGCCAGCAGCTTATCGGGGGAAGAGACCCAGTACTTC. As protein: CASSLSGEETQYF.

Concerning this clone itself: Other DNA sequences in the sample encode the same CDR3. The chain has TRBV18 and TRBJ1-1; 7 bases are a match to TRBD1. Trimming cost V 3 bases and J 4 bases; bases outside gene matches: 2. The CDR3 loop spans 13 amino acids. Germline CDR1 and CDR2: KGHSH and LQKENI. The chain's CDR3 is CASSPSGGTEAFF. The CDR3 DNA reads TGTGCCAGCTCACCTTCAGGGGGCACTGAAGCTTTCTTT.

This clone appeared a single time. The gene calls are TRBV5-1 and TRBJ2-6; 9 bases match TRBD1. Germline V gene sequence: CDR1 SGHRS, CDR2 YFSETQ. This CDR3 comprises 16 residues. Trimming cost V 5 bases and J 1 base; bases outside gene matches: 4. The CDR3 nucleotides read TGCGCCAGCAGGCCCGGGACAGGGTCTGGGGCCAACGTCCTGACTTTC. It is translated as CASRPGTGSGANVLTF.

The rearrangement links TRBV11-3 to TRBJ2-1; 12 bases are a match to TRBD2. Germline V gives CDR1 SGHNT, CDR2 YENEEA. Trimming took 4 bases from V and 8 from J; bases not matched to a gene: 3. The CDR3 loop spans 14 amino acids. The CDR3 is CASSSLAGGHEQFF. In nucleotides, the CDR3 is TGTGCCAGCAGCTCCCTAGCGGGAGGGCATGAGCAGTTCTTC.

The chain links TRBV23-1 to TRBJ2-7; TRBD1 aligns across 7 bases. TRBV23-1 is an ORF; its function is uncertain. CDR3 length: 16 amino acids. J was trimmed by 3 bases and V by 4 bases; bases with no gene match: 12. In DNA, the CDR3 is TGCGCCAGCAGTCGTGGACAGGCGCATCGAGACTACGAGCAGTACTTC. Protein: CASSRGQAHRDYEQYF.

This clone turned up a few times. The CDR3 is CASSVGEIAGGLDEQYF. The DNA for the CDR3 is TGTGCCAGCAGCGTAGGAGAGATAGCGGGAGGCCTAGACGAGCAGTACTTC. The chain has TRBV9 and TRBJ2-7, with 10 nucleotides matching TRBD2. The junction had 11 bases not matched to a gene; V was cut back by 0 bases and J by 5 bases. Germline V gives CDR1 SGDLS, CDR2 YYNGEE. The CDR3 extends over 17 amino acids.

This clone was observed a few times. The chain uses TRBV15 and TRBJ2-7; TRBD2 matches at 10 bases. This CDR3 contains 13 residues. CDR1 is LNHNV and CDR2 is YYDKDF in the germline V gene (reference sequence). V was clipped by 8 bases and J by 3 bases; unmatched bases: 4. CDR3 sequence (DNA): TGTGCCACCGGACTAGCGGTTGACTACGAGCAGTACTTC. It codes for CATGLAVDYEQYF.

V is TRBV4-3 and J is TRBJ2-5; weak D call: TRBD2 (5 bases). Germline loops: CDR1 LGHNA, CDR2 YSLEER. V shed 1 base and J shed 4 bases, with 13 bases lying between them. The CDR3 contains 15 residues. The CDR3 is CASSQVRGSGETQYF. The CDR3 region has the DNA TGCGCCAGCAGCCAAGTTAGAGGGAGTGGAGAGACCCAGTACTTC.

The chain joins TRBV27 to TRBJ2-3, with D possibly being TRBD1 (6 bases). Trimming removed 2 bases from V and 3 bases from J, with 9 bases in between. The CDR3 spans 14 residues. Germline V gene data show CDR1 as MNHEY and CDR2 as SMNVEV (reference sequence). Written as DNA, the CDR3 is TGTGCCAGCAGTTTAGCCAGGGGAACAGATACGCAGTATTTT. Translation: CASSLARGTDTQYF.

The V and J genes are TRBV2 and TRBJ2-7, with 8 bases that match TRBD2. Germline lookup yields CDR1 SNHLY and CDR2 FYNNEI. There are 13 residues in the CDR3. J was trimmed by 5 bases and V by 7 bases; bases with no gene match: 7. In DNA form, the CDR3 reads TGTGCCAGCACGTCCAGCGGGAGCCACGAGCAGTACTTC. The encoded protein is CASTSSGSHEQYF.

This chain connects TRBV7-9 to TRBJ1-2; the match to TRBD1 covers 7 bases. J lost 8 bases, V lost 5 bases, and 8 bases had no gene match. In germline, CDR1 is SEHNR, CDR2 FQNEAQ (reference sequence). This CDR3 comprises 13 residues. CDR3 nucleotide sequence: TGTGCCAGCAGCGGCCGGGACAGTGGGGGCTACACCTTC. This codes for CASSGRDSGGYTF.

In its sample, this clone was seen once. V is TRBV7-3 and J is TRBJ2-7, with 7 positions matching TRBD1. J was trimmed by 3 bases and V by 2 bases; bases with no gene match: 7. Germline CDR1 reads SGHTA; CDR2 reads FQGTGA. CDR3 length: 15 residues. The CDR3 region has the DNA TGTGCCAGCAGCTTAGCAGGGGGATTCGTCTACGAGCAGTACTTC. Encoded protein: CASSLAGGFVYEQYF.

This clone has only one observation. The rearrangement joins TRBV5-4 to TRBJ2-5; 14 positions agree with TRBD2. TRBJ2-7 explains the end of the DNA better; the J call may be wrong. Per germline, CDR1 SGHNT and CDR2 YYREEE (reference sequence). This CDR3 contains 15 residues. CDR3 nucleotide sequence: TGTGCCAGCAGCGGTGGGACTAGCGGGGGATACGAGCAGTACTTC. Translating gives CASSGGTSGGYEQYF.

With respect to this clone: Different DNA sequences within this sample yield the same CDR3. This sequence joins TRBV29-1 and TRBJ2-3; a weak D match, TRBD1 (5 bases). Trimming shortened V by 3 bases and J by 0 bases, and 7 bases separated the two germline ends. The CDR3 has 13 residues. Germline assignment: CDR1 SQVTM and CDR2 ANQGSEA. The DNA of the CDR3 is TGCAGCGTTGATACAGGAAGCACAGATACGCAGTATTTT. Its translation: CSVDTGSTDTQYF.

The chain employs TRBV11-2 and TRBJ2-5, with a weak D call TRBD1 (5 bases). This CDR3 region has 17 residues. CDR1 and CDR2 from the germline V gene are SGHAT and FQNNGV. Between the trimmed V and J ends, which lost 5 bases and 5 bases, there was a span of 24 bases. The CDR3 region has the DNA TGTGCCAGCAGCACGTACTTCCAGCAGGGTATGGGGGAGACCCAGTACTTC. This gives the protein CASSTYFQQGMGETQYF.

The chain has TRBV28 and TRBJ1-5; maybe TRBD1 (5 bases). V was clipped by 5 bases and J by 5 bases, with 13 bases between them. The CDR3 runs 14 residues. CDR1 and CDR2 from the germline V gene are MDHEN and SYDVKM. CDR3 residues: CASSLRQYYQPQHF. The CDR3 region has the DNA TGTGCCAGCAGTCTCCGACAGTATTATCAGCCCCAGCATTTT.

This clone is a singleton in its sample. The chain links TRBV7-8 to TRBJ2-3, with TRBD2 matching over 7 bases. With V trimmed by 6 bases and J by 4 bases, 10 bases remained unmatched. Germline V gives CDR1 SGHVS, CDR2 FQNEAQ. This CDR3 is 15 amino acids long. The CDR3 nucleotides read TGTGCCAGCAGTGGGCCAGCGGGAAGATCAGATACGCAGTATTTT. Its translation is CASSGPAGRSDTQYF.

The chain recombines TRBV18 with TRBJ2-5, with D possibly being TRBD2 (5 bases). The CDR3 is made up of 16 amino acids. Germline V gene data show CDR1 as KGHSH and CDR2 as LQKENI. V lost 1 base to trimming and J lost 2 bases, with 14 bases between them. The CDR3 DNA follows: TGTGCCAGCTCACCACGCAGCGGAGCAGTACAAGAGACCCAGTACTTC. Translation gives CASSPRSGAVQETQYF. Drawing the rest from reference TRBV18 and TRBJ2-5, the complete variable domain is NAGVMQNPRHLVRRRGQEARLRCSPMKGHSHVYWYRQLPEEGLKFMVYLQKENIIDESGMPKERFSAEFPKEGPSILRIQQVVRGDSAAYFCASSPRSGAVQETQYFGPGTRLLVL.